Following are 8 T cell receptor beta chains from one sample sequenced in a study of shared clonotypes between healthy human individuals. Repertoires were generated with immunoSEQ multiplex PCR, while TCRdb's copy carries only in-frame clones and drops some. Among approximately 1.5 million clones listed, 95% to 99% were seen once. The sample consisted of naive CD4+ T cells sorted from blood. Noted subset: CD45RA+ positively selected. These receptors were obtained from a man aged 30-40 years in good health.

The V and J genes are TRBV29-1 and TRBJ2-3, with 7 bases that match TRBD1. CDR1 and CDR2 from the germline V gene are SQVTM and ANQGSEA. Trimming at V came to 6 bases and at J to 1 base, leaving 16 bases not matched to a gene. There are 17 residues in the CDR3. The CDR3 reads CSVFPRDSRVRTDTQYF. The CDR3 DNA sequence: TGCAGCGTATTCCCCCGGGACAGTCGAGTCCGCACAGATACGCAGTATTTT.

The chain couples TRBV6-1 to TRBJ2-4; 8 nucleotides line up with TRBD2. Germline V gives CDR1 MNHNS, CDR2 SASEGT. The CDR3 spans 12 residues. V was pared by 11 bases and J by 9 bases, with 9 bases of the junction left unmatched. The CDR3 DNA reads TGTGCCGGGTCATCGGGAGGGGGCATTCAGTACTTC. This sequence encodes CAGSSGGGIQYF.

The gene calls are TRBV6-5 and TRBJ2-1; weak D call: TRBD2 (5 bases). CDR3 length equals 15 residues. Per germline, CDR1 MNHEY and CDR2 SVGAGI. V was trimmed by 6 bases and J by 7 bases, leaving 19 bases between them. The CDR3 sequence is CASRQQRPIGNEQFF. The CDR3, as DNA: TGTGCCAGCAGGCAACAGCGGCCAATCGGGAATGAGCAGTTCTTC.

This clone has a single count. The chain combines TRBV6-6 with TRBJ1-2; D might be TRBD1 (5 bases). Looked up from germline, CDR1 is MNHNY and CDR2 is SVGAGI (reference sequence). The length of the CDR3 is 14 residues. V dropped 6 bases and J dropped 0 bases, with 11 bases sitting between them. CDR3 coding DNA: TGTGCCAGCAGATGGGACGGAACTAACTATGGCTACACCTTC. This sequence encodes CASRWDGTNYGYTF.

CDR3 region: CASSATFKRAQFSGYTF. DNA of the CDR3: TGTGCCAGCAGCGCGACCTTTAAAAGGGCGCAATTTAGTGGCTACACCTTC. The V and J genes are TRBV7-9 and TRBJ1-2, with no clear D. Germline V gene sequence: CDR1 SEHNR, CDR2 FQNEAQ (reference sequence). The CDR3 contains 17 residues. V was pared by 5 bases and J by 7 bases, with 26 bases between.

The chain couples TRBV5-4 to TRBJ1-1, with D perhaps TRBD1 (5 bases). CDR3 length equals 12 residues. V lost 7 bases and J 1 base, leaving 8 bases between the germline ends. Germline assignment: CDR1 SGHNT and CDR2 YYREEE (reference sequence). This chain's CDR3 is CASQGANTEAFF. The CDR3 DNA follows: TGTGCCAGCCAGGGTGCGAACACTGAAGCTTTCTTT.

The V and J genes are TRBV6-5 and TRBJ2-2; 7 nucleotides line up with TRBD1. V lost 4 bases to trimming and J lost 1 base; unmatched junction nucleotides: 3. The CDR3 runs 15 residues. Per germline, CDR1 MNHEY and CDR2 SVGAGI. The CDR3, as DNA: TGTGCCAGCAGTTTGGCAGGGGGGAACACCGGGGAGCTGTTTTTT. It specifies CASSLAGGNTGELFF.

The chain recombines TRBV28 with TRBJ2-1, with 10 positions matching TRBD2. V trimming: 7 bases; J trimming: 14 bases; junction bases outside the gene matches: 11. This CDR3 comprises 13 residues. Germline V CDR1 and CDR2: MDHEN, SYDVKM. The CDR3 DNA is TGTGCCAGCATGAGCGGGAGGGCCGGATCAAAGTTCTTC. Translation: CASMSGRAGSKFF.